These T cell receptor beta chains were read from a single sample in a study of human T cells and chemical hapten exposure. TCRdb reprocessed the RACE reads via MiXCR and lists one record per CDR3 protein. In the table there are 89,000 or so distinct CDR3 sequences, approximately 9% of which are singletons. Sequences were derived from whole blood, sampled in connection with sensitization to the hapten diphenylcyclopropenone (DPC). These receptors all come from a man aged 35 to 55 with alopecia areata. Some clones in this sample may be carry-over from other donors' samples. Each CDR3 is given without its conserved first and last residue. The D gene is left open where the match is weak.

d_gene,v_gene,CDR3aa
TRBD1,TRBV14,ASSPRGQPYTF
-,TRBV29-1,SVGGSSTDTQY
-,TRBV20-1,SANRGRREQETQY
-,TRBV28,ASSLPGVYEYEQY
-,TRBV1,TLSGVPDTQY
-,TRBV19,ASSIGDRTGELF
-,TRBV12-3/TRBV12-4,ASSGLGTEAF
TRBD1,TRBV5-4,ASSLAGTGVWTGELF
-,TRBV7-2,ASSLEASSNYGYT
-,TRBV7-2,ASSLDMQGLNYGYT
TRBD1,TRBV12-3/TRBV12-4,ASSFLPGQGAANYGYT
-,TRBV7-2,ASSPGPGPGFDTQY
TRBD1,TRBV20-1,SARPGTGVVQPQH
-,TRBV21-1,ASTRHPRKSGTNVLT
TRBD2,TRBV9,ASSVELAGVRNEQF
-,TRBV9,ASSIRQVPPDTQY
-,TRBV5-1,ASSLEGRNFWY
TRBD1,TRBV29-1,SAEGDSSWQY
TRBD2,TRBV15,ATSGRAADTQY
-,TRBV21-1,ASRRDRGVTGELF
-,TRBV9,ASSVGLRPADGELF
-,TRBV28,ASREFPPRTSPDTQY
-,TRBV6-1,ASSEGTPYQPQH
TRBD1,TRBV7-9,ASSLETGGPETQY
-,TRBV9,ASSVAPGTETQY
-,TRBV14,ASSHSRTPRPYEQY
TRBD2,TRBV20-1,SAILQGLAIYNEQF
TRBD1,TRBV28,ASRPPGTGYEKLF
-,TRBV20-1,SAFSFSYNEQF
TRBD1,TRBV7-2,ASSRDRQGRTTQY
-,TRBV18,ASSPEEGNSPYEQY
-,TRBV20-1,SARFQKGNYGYT
TRBD1,TRBV5-1,ASSLAGQGVGAF
-,TRBV4-1,ASSQGTNTEAF
TRBD1,TRBV6-6,ASSLGQVAKNIQY
-,TRBV5-4,ASSLGPMTDTQY
TRBD1,TRBV5-5,ASSQPGTGEEAF
TRBD1,TRBV20-1,SARGQPEAF
TRBD2,TRBV7-8,ASRRKRLAGDSTDTQY
-,TRBV12-3/TRBV12-4,ASSFQGDTEAF
TRBD1,TRBV7-2,ASSQRTGENQPQH
-,TRBV6-2/TRBV6-3,ASSDRNYEQY
-,TRBV14,ASSLYANVLT
-,TRBV7-2,ASSLRGAHNEKLF
-,TRBV6-1,ASSEIGIEAF